This TCR beta chain was observed in a study of CD8 T cells in ankylosing spondylitis. Only one count was recorded for this clonotype. J was trimmed by 7 bases and V by 6 bases; bases with no gene match: 5. The germline CDR1 and CDR2 sequences are MGHRA and YSYEKL. There are 13 residues in the CDR3. A single record per CDR3 protein comes from TCRdb applying MiXCR to the 5' RACE reads. The sample carries about 350,000 distinct CDR3 sequences, roughly 20% recorded once. The chain employs TRBV4-1 and TRBJ2-2; 7 bases agree with TRBD1. Sequenced input: blood, either unsorted or a sorted T cell fraction (not recorded which). The sequence came from a male donor with ankylosing spondylitis or in good health (not recorded which). CDR3 sequence reads: CASSQRDSGELFF. The CDR3 coding sequence is TGCGCCAGCAGTCAAAGGGACAGCGGGGAGCTGTTTTTT.